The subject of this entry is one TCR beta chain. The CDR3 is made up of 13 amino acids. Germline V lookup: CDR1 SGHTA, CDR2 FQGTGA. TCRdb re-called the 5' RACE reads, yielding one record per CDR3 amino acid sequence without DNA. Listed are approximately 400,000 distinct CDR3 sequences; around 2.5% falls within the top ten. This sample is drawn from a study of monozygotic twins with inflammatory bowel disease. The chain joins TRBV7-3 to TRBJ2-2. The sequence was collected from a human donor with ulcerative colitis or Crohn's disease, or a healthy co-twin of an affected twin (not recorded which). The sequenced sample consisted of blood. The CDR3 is CASSHLDTGELFF.